A single sample is the source of the 2 T cell receptor beta chains below, sequenced in a study of CD8+ T cells in alopecia areata (dated by TCRdb to the late 2010s). This specimen's time point label, per the study, means: baseline before oral tofacitinib. Lesional scalp punch biopsies and peripheral blood were obtained from alopecia areata patients. The library was generated by the immunoSEQ multiplex PCR assay. RNA was extracted from all samples and reverse transcribed into cDNA as template for TCR sequencing. TCRdb provides this immuneACCESS table in a form limited to in-frame rearrangements. Some clones are lacking; in checked studies, under half of them reflect an unresolved V gene, and why the rest are absent is not known. In this sample the table shows approximately 7,000 clones, about 67% of which occur a single time. The ten top clones hold 20% to 25% of the sample. The sample consisted of skin, taken at week 0. The origin of the receptors is a human donor with alopecia areata.

The chain carries TRBV5-1 and TRBJ2-6, with D maybe TRBD1 (6 bases). This CDR3 is built from 14 residues. Germline V gene sequence: CDR1 SGHRS, CDR2 YFSETQ. Trimming took off 4 bases at V and 2 bases at J, with 7 bases between the two ends. The CDR3 sequence: CASSPGAGANVLTF. Written as DNA, the CDR3 is TGCGCCAGCAGCCCAGGGGCTGGGGCCAACGTCCTGACTTTC.

The chain couples TRBV7-2 to TRBJ2-5; 7 bases fit TRBD2. Germline V lookup: CDR1 SGHTA, CDR2 FQGNSA. The CDR3 consists of 14 residues. The J segment lost 2 bases and the V segment lost 5 bases, leaving 5 bases of the junction unmatched. The CDR3: CASSRPSGQETQYF. CDR3 nucleotide sequence: TGTGCCAGCAGCCGACCTAGCGGACAAGAGACCCAGTACTTC.